This TCR beta chain was retrieved from a study of blood T cell repertoires in COVID-19. Across the study: Researchers got acute and convalescent COVID-19 samples from the United States, Italy and Spain. In each case, the material was cDNA or gDNA derived from T cells, B-cell-depleted T cells, or PBMCs.

In the original workflow: Amplification from reference gene primers served as the basis for estimated nucleated cell counts. TCRdb keeps only in-frame clones here, not all; method: immunoSEQ multiplex PCR. That table furnishes V, J and clone size, whereas the DNA furnished D and trimming. Of about 200,000 clones detected, approximately 84% appear once; the ten largest clones hold about 4.9%. Sequencing was done on a sample of peripheral blood. The clonotype originates from a woman over 75 with acute or convalescent COVID-19.

CDR3 residues: CASSLLRNEQFF. The CDR3 DNA is TGTGCCAGCAGCCTACTTCGAAATGAGCAGTTCTTC. The J gene is TRBJ2-1, the V gene TRBV6-5; D is unclear. The CDR3 covers 12 residues. V lost 6 bases to trimming and J lost 7 bases, with 10 bases between them. In germline, CDR1 is MNHEY, CDR2 SVGAGI.